This TCR beta chain is from a study of blood T cell repertoires in COVID-19. Per germline, CDR1 KGHDR and CDR2 SFDVKD. V was shortened by 4 bases and J by 7 bases, with 15 bases between the two germline ends. This CDR3 contains 14 residues. Generated by immunoSEQ multiplex PCR, the TCRdb table keeps only in-frame clones and is missing some. The sample lists almost 500,000 clones; roughly nine tenths were seen once. The specimen sequenced was PBMCs or T cells enriched from blood (not recorded which). The clonotype was recovered from a woman aged 60-70 years who had recovered from COVID-19. The V call is TRBV24-1, the J call TRBJ1-2, with no clear D. The CDR3 loop is CATSEVGQEGGYTF. In nucleotides, the CDR3 is TGTGCCACCAGTGAGGTCGGGCAGGAGGGTGGCTACACCTTC.